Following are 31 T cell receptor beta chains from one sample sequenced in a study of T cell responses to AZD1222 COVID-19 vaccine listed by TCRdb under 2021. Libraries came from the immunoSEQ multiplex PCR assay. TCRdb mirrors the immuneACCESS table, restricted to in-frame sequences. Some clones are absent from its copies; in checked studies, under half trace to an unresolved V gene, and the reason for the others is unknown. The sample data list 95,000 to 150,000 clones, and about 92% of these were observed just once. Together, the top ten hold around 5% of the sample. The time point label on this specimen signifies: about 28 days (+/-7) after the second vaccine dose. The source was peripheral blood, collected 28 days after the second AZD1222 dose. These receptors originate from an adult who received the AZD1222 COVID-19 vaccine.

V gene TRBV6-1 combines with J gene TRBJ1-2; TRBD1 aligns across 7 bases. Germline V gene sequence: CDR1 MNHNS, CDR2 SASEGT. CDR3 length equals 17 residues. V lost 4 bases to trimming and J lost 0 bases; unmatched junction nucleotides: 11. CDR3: CASSVKPLGTANYGYTF. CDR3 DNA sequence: TGTGCCAGCAGTGTTAAGCCTCTCGGGACAGCTAACTATGGCTACACCTTC.

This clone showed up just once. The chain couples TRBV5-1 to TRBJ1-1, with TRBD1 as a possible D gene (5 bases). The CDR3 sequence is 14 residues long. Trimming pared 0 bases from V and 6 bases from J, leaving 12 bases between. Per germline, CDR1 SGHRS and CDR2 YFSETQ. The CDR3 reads CASSLEIRGAEAFF. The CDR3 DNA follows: TGCGCCAGCAGCTTGGAGATTCGGGGGGCTGAAGCTTTCTTT.

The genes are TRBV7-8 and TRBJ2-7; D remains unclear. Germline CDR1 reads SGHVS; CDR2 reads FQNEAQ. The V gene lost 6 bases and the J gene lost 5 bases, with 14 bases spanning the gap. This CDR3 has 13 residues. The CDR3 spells CASSRLKGHEQYF. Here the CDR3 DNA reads TGTGCCAGCAGTAGGCTGAAAGGCCACGAGCAGTACTTC.

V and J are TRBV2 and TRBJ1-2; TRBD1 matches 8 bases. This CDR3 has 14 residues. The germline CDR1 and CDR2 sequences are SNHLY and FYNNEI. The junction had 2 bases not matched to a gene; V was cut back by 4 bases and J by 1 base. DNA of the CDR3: TGTGCCAGCAGTGGACAGGGGATTAACTATGGCTACACCTTC. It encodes CASSGQGINYGYTF. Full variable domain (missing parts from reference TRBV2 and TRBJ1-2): EPEVTQTPSHQVTQMGQEVILRCVPISNHLYFYWYRQILGQKVEFLVSFYNNEISEKSEIFDDQFSVERPDGSNFTLKIRSTKLEDSAMYFCASSGQGINYGYTFGSGTRLTVV.

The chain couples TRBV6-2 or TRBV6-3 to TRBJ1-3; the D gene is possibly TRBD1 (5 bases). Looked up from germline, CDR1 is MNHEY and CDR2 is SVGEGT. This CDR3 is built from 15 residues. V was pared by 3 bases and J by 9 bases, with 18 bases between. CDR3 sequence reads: CASSYTSNRRRTIYF. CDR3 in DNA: TGTGCCAGCAGTTATACGTCCAACAGGCGTCGCACCATATATTTT.

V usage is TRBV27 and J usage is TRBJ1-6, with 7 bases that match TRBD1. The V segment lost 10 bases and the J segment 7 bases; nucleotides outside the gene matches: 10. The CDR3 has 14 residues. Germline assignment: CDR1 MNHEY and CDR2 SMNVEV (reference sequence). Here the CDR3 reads CATQKQGGNSPLHF. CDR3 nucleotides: TGTGCCACCCAAAAGCAGGGGGGGAATTCACCCCTCCACTTT.

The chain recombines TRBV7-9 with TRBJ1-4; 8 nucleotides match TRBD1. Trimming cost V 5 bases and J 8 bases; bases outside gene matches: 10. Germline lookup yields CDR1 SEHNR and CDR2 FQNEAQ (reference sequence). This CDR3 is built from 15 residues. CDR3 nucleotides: TGTGCCAGCAGCGCCCTACAGGGGGGCGAGGAAAAACTGTTTTTT. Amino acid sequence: CASSALQGGEEKLFF.

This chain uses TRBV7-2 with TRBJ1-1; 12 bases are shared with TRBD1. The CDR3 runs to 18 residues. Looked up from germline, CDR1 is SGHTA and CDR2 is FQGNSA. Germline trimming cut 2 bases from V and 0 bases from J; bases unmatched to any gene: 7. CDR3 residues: CASSLRAGTGGLNTEAFF. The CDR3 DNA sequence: TGTGCCAGCAGCTTAAGGGCCGGGACAGGGGGCCTGAACACTGAAGCTTTCTTT.

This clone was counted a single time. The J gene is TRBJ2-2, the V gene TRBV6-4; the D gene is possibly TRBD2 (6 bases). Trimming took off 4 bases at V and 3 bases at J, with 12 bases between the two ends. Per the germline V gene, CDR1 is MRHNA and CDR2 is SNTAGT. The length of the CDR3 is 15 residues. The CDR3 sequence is CASSVSGVHTGELFF. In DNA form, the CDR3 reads TGTGCCAGCAGTGTATCGGGAGTGCACACCGGGGAGCTGTTTTTT.

The CDR3 bases are TGTGCCAGCAGCTTAGTCGGCGGGAGAAATGAGCAGTTCTTC. Protein product: CASSLVGGRNEQFF. V gene TRBV7-9 combines with J gene TRBJ2-1; 7 nucleotides agree with TRBD2. The CDR3 extends over 14 amino acids. V gave up 1 base and J gave up 7 bases; unmatched junction bases: 4. Germline CDR1 SEHNR, CDR2 FQNEAQ (reference sequence). The whole variable domain, remainder taken from reference TRBV7-9 and TRBJ2-1, is DTGVSQNPRHKITKRGQNVTFRCDPISEHNRLYWYRQTLGQGPEFLTYFQNEAQLEKSRLLSDRFSAERPKGSFSTLEIQRTEQGDSAMYLCASSLVGGRNEQFFGPGTRLTVL.

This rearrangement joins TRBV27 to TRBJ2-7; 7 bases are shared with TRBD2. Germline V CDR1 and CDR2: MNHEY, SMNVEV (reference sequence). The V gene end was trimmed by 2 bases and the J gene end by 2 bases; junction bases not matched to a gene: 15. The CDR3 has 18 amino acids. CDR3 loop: CASSLGAHRASGTYEQYF. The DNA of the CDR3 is TGTGCCAGCAGTTTAGGCGCGCACCGGGCTAGCGGTACCTACGAGCAGTACTTC.

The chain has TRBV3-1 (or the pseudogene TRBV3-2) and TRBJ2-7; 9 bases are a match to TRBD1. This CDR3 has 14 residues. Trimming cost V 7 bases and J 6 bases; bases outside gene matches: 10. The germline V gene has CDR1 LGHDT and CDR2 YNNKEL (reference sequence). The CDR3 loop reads CASTLQGAAGEQYF. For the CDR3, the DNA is TGTGCCAGCACCTTACAGGGGGCAGCGGGCGAGCAGTACTTC.

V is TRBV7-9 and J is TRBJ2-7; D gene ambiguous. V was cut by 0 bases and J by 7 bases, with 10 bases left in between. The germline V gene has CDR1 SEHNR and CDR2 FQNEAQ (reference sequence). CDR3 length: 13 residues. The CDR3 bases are TGTGCCAGCAGCTTAGCTTTTATTAGTGAGCAGTACTTC. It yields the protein CASSLAFISEQYF.

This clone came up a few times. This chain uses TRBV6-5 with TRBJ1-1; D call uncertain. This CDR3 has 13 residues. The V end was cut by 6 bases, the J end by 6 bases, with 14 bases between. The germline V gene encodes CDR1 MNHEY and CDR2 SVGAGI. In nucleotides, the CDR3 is TGTGCCAGCAGGTCACTACTTGGGGCTGAAGCTTTCTTT. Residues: CASRSLLGAEAFF.

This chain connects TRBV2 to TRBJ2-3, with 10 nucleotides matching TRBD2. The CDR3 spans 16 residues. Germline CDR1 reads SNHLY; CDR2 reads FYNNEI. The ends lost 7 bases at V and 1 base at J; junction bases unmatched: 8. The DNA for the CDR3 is TGTGCCAGCAAGGAGCGGGAGGGCTACCGCACAGATACGCAGTATTTT. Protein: CASKEREGYRTDTQYF.

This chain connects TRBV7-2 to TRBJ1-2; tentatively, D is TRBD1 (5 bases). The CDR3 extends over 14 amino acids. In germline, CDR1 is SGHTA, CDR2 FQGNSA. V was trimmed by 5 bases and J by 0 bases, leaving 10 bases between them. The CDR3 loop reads CASSGLGANYGYTF. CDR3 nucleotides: TGTGCCAGCAGCGGTCTGGGGGCTAACTATGGCTACACCTTC.

CDR3 protein: CASSEGPLNSPLHF. The DNA of the CDR3 is TGTGCCAGCAGTGAAGGCCCCCTTAATTCACCCCTCCACTTT. This chain connects TRBV6-1 to TRBJ1-6; D is undetermined. The CDR3 is 14 amino acids. The V end was cut by 1 base, the J end by 6 bases, with 7 bases between. The germline V gene encodes CDR1 MNHNS and CDR2 SASEGT.

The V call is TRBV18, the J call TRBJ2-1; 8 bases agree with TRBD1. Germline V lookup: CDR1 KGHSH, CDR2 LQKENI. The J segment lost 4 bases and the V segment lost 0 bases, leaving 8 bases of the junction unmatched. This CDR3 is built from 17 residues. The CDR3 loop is CASSPPSVNRGYNEQFF. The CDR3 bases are TGTGCCAGCTCACCACCGAGCGTGAACAGGGGGTACAATGAGCAGTTCTTC.

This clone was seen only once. As DNA, the CDR3 is TGTGCCAGCAGCGTCGGACAGGGCTACGAGCAGTACTTC. Protein: CASSVGQGYEQYF. The rearrangement uses TRBV14 and TRBJ2-7; 8 nucleotides agree with TRBD1. This CDR3 has 13 amino acids. The V gene end was trimmed by 5 bases and the J gene end by 3 bases; junction bases not matched to a gene: 3. Germline V gene data show CDR1 as SGHDN and CDR2 as FVKESK.

DNA of the CDR3: TGTGCCAGCAGTTACGGGACCCAGTACTTC. Its protein is CASSYGTQYF. The chain joins TRBV6-5 to TRBJ2-5; D is undetermined. CDR1 and CDR2 (germline): MNHEY, SVGAGI. V lost 2 bases and J lost 7, with 2 bases in between. The CDR3 is 10 residues long.

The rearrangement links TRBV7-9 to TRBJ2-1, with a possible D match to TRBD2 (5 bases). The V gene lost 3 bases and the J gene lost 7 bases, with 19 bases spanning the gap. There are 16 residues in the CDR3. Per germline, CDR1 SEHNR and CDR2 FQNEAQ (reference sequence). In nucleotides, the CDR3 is TGTGCCAGCAGCTTCGACGGGGTCTCGTCGGGGAATGAGCAGTTCTTC. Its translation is CASSFDGVSSGNEQFF.

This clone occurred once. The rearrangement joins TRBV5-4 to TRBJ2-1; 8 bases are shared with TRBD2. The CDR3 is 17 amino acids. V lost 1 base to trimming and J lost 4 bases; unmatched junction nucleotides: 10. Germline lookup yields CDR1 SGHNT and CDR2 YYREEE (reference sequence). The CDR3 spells CASSLKRSTSVYNEQFF. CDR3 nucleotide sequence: TGTGCCAGCAGCTTGAAACGTTCGACTAGCGTTTACAATGAGCAGTTCTTC. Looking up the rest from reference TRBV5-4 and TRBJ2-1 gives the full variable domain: ETGVTQSPTHLIKTRGQQVTLRCSSQSGHNTVSWYQQALGQGPQFIFQYYREEENGRGNFPPRFSGLQFPNYSSELNVNALELDDSALYLCASSLKRSTSVYNEQFFGPGTRLTVL.

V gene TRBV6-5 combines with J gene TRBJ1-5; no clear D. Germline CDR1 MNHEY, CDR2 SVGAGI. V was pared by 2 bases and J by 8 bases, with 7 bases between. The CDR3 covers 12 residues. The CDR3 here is CASSYRGEPQHF. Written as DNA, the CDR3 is TGTGCCAGCAGTTACCGTGGAGAGCCCCAGCATTTT.

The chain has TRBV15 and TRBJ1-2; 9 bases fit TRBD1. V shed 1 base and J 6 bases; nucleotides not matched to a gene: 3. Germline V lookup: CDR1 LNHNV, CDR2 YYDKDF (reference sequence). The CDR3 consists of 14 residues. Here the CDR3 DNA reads TGTGCCACCAGCAGAGCGGGACAGGGAGATGGCTACACCTTC. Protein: CATSRAGQGDGYTF.

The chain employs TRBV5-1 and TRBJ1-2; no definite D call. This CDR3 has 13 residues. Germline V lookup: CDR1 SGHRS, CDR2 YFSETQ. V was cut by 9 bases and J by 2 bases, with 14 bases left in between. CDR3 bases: TGCGCCAACCCCCGGCAGGACAACTATGGCTACACCTTC. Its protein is CANPRQDNYGYTF.

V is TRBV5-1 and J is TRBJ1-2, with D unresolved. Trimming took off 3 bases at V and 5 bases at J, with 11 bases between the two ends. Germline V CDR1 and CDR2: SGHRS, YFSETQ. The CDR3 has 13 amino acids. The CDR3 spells CASSSPTSYGYTF. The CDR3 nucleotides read TGCGCCAGCAGCTCCCCGACAAGTTATGGCTACACCTTC. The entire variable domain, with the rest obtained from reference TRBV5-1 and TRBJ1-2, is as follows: KAGVTQTPRYLIKTRGQQVTLSCSPISGHRSVSWYQQTPGQGLQFLFEYFSETQRNKGNFPGRFSGRQFSNSRSEMNVSTLELGDSALYLCASSSPTSYGYTFGSGTRLTVV.

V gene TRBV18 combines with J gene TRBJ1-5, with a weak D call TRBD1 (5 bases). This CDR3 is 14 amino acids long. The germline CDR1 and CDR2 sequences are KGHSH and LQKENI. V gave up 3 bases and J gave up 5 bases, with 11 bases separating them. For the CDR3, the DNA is TGTGCCAGCTCACCGGGGGTCATCCATCAGCCCCAGCATTTT. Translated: CASSPGVIHQPQHF. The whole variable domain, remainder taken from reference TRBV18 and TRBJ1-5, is NAGVMQNPRHLVRRRGQEARLRCSPMKGHSHVYWYRQLPEEGLKFMVYLQKENIIDESGMPKERFSAEFPKEGPSILRIQQVVRGDSAAYFCASSPGVIHQPQHFGDGTRLSIL.

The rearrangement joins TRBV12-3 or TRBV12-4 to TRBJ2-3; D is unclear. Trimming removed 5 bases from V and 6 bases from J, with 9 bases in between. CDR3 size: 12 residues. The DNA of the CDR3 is TGTGCCAGCAGTCCCTCGAGTGATACGCAGTATTTT. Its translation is CASSPSSDTQYF.

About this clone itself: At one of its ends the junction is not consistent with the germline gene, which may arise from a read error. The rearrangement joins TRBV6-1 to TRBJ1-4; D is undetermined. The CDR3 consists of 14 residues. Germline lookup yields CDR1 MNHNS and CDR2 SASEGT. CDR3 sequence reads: CASREVLLREKLFF. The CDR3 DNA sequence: TGTGCCAGCAGAGAAGTACTCCTGAGGGAAAAACTGTTTTTT.

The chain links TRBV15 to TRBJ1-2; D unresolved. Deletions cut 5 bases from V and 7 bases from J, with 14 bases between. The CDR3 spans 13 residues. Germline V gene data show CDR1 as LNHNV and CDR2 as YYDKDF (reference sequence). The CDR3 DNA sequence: TGTGCCACCAGCCGCGAGGACGGCGGTGGCTACACCTTC. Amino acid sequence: CATSREDGGGYTF.

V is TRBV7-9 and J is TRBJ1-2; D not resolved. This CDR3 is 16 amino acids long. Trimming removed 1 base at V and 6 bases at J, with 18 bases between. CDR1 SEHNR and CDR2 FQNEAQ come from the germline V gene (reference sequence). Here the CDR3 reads CASSLVMPTKVDGYTF. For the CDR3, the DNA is TGTGCCAGCAGCTTAGTAATGCCGACAAAAGTAGATGGCTACACCTTC. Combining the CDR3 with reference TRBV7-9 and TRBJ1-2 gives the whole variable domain DTGVSQNPRHKITKRGQNVTFRCDPISEHNRLYWYRQTLGQGPEFLTYFQNEAQLEKSRLLSDRFSAERPKGSFSTLEIQRTEQGDSAMYLCASSLVMPTKVDGYTFGSGTRLTVV.